This T cell receptor beta chain stems from a study of human T cells and chemical hapten exposure. Notes on the study in general: The number of TCRs above 1 in 1000 frequency did not change after DPC sensitization.

Germline V CDR1 and CDR2: LNHNV, YYDKDF (reference sequence). Trimming removed 3 bases from V and 7 bases from J, with 13 bases in between. The CDR3 covers 15 residues. TCRdb fed the RACE reads into MiXCR, producing one record per CDR3 protein. The sample lists approximately 71,000 distinct CDR3 sequences; approximately 9.4% were seen once. The time point: patch test 1, 2 weeks after DPC sensitization. Sample treatment: therapeutic diphenylcyclopropenone sensitization with weekly scalp DPC. Comment on this clonotype: Its antigen is not known.

The V call is TRBV15, the J call TRBJ1-6; D is unclear. The starting material was whole blood, obtained in connection with sensitization to the hapten diphenylcyclopropenone (DPC). This TCR was sampled from a woman aged 40 to 55 with alopecia areata. Some clones in this sample may be carry-over from other donors' samples. The CDR3 region is CATSRGLSGNSPLHF. The CDR3, as DNA: TGTGCCACCAGCAGGGGGTTGTCGGGGAATTCACCCCTCCACTTT. The variable domain in full, completed from reference TRBV15 and TRBJ1-6, reads DAMVIQNPRYQVTQFGKPVTLSCSQTLNHNVMYWYQQKSSQAPKLLFHYYDKDFNNEADTPDNFQSRRPNTSFCFLDIRSPGLGDTAMYLCATSRGLSGNSPLHFGNGTRLTVT.